This TCR beta chain emerged from a study of response to subunit inactivated influenza vaccine (dated by TCRdb to 2016 to 2019). Regarding the study in general: The study used deep quantitative T cell receptor repertoire profiling to track responses to a trivalent subunit inactivated influenza vaccine. General study outcomes and caveats: The authors proposed that each seasonal influenza vaccination may bring in only a limited number of new T cells.

Library preparation employed RT-PCR. TCRdb lists the instrument as Illumina HiSeq 2500. Clones were called with MiXCR by TCRdb after fastp trimmed the public reads at Q25, and only in-frame beta chains were retained. Identical CDR3 protein sequences are pooled into one entry, listed with their most common genes and DNA. The sample table contains fewer than 700,000 distinct CDR3 sequences; only one count was recorded for approximately 12% of them. The top ten hold around 13% of the sample. CDR1 and CDR2 (DFQATT, SNEGSKA) derive from the germline V gene (reference sequence). Trimming removed 7 bases from V and 3 bases from J; the gene matches leave 2 bases unexplained. The CDR3 contains 11 residues, cysteine and phenylalanine counted. Of the read, only the CDR3 DNA is kept; its 33 bases are in frame from base 1. A remark on this clonotype: The antigen this receptor binds is unknown. No per-base quality is available; no much larger clone lies one base away.

The time point label for this specimen denotes: more than 35 days after influenza vaccine administration. Recombination linked TRBV20-1 to TRBJ1-1; 7 junctional bases match TRBD1. The receptor was isolated from a man aged 45-60 years who received an inactivated influenza vaccine. Donor details come from another sample of the same person, matched by shared clones. The sequenced sample was PBMCs from blood, obtained 35 to 45 days after vaccination. The nucleotide sequence reads TGCAGTGTCAGGGGGGACACTGAAGCTTTCTTT. Translated, this is CSVRGDTEAFF.